This T cell receptor beta chain stems from a study of blood T cell repertoires in COVID-19 (TCRdb year 2020). Regarding the study in general: Samples covering the acute and convalescent phases of COVID-19 were provided by collaborators in the United States, Italy and Spain. The prospective study material was composed of cDNA or gDNA derived from T cells, B-cell-depleted T cells, or PBMCs. The dataset comprised deeply sampled blood TCRbeta repertoires from subjects exposed to, actively infected with, or recovered from COVID-19. A de-identified subject ID, COVID-19 status, age in years and sex were almost always included in the sample metadata. Where available, HLA class I and class II types were taken from metadata supplied by the sample provider and were not determined by assay-based typing. The samples were drawn from the first 160 participants of the ongoing ImmuneRACE study and from 950 to 1,500 subjects provided by 6 global collaborators. The repertoires were released in a freely available public database meant as a resource for research on the immune response to SARS-CoV-2.

Its CDR3 holds 14 amino acids, cysteine through phenylalanine. Kept here is only the CDR3 DNA, which spans 42 bases and is read in frame from base 1. After removal of 3 bases from V and 7 bases from J, the junction retains 8 bases not matched to a gene. Sequences SGDLS (CDR1) and YYNGEE (CDR2) are obtained from the germline V gene. Enrolling through a virtual design, the prospective study's participants ranged in age from roughly 18 to 89 years and lived across approximately 25 United States geographic areas. In the prospective study, participants were assigned to cohorts based on the clinical history participants reported in a screening survey and a study questionnaire. ImmuneRACE Cohort 3 recovered participants were defined by two consecutive negative NP/OP PCR tests, healthcare professional clearance, or symptom resolution. In the prospective study, mobile phlebotomists collected whole blood, serum and a nasopharyngeal or oropharyngeal swab from each participant. Additional blood draws and questionnaires over an approximately 2-month period could optionally be provided by prospective study participants. Before DNA extraction, prospective study blood samples were shipped either frozen or at room temperature.

The immunoSEQ Assay, a bias-controlled multiplex PCR, was used to amplify TCRbeta CDR3 regions from genomic DNA. The published analysis was carried out like this. Nucleated cell counts per sample were estimated from amplification of reference gene primers within the assay. Sequence reads were collapsed and filtered to measure the absolute abundance of every unique TCRbeta CDR3 rearrangement. For each sample, productive Simpson clonality was calculated as the square root of Simpson's diversity index over productive rearrangements. TCRdb took this table from immuneACCESS and kept in-frame rearrangements with V and J called. Such tables lack part of the clones; where checked against another copy, unresolved V genes explain under half of the gap, and the rest is unexplained. V and J calls and clone size come straight from that table; D and trimming were deduced from the DNA. In this sample the table shows fewer than 400,000 clones, approximately 85% of which occur a single time. The ten largest clones take up under 2.5% of the sample.

In the case of this clone: No antigen is known for it. Within one base of it there is no much larger clone, and no base qualities were kept.

Summary of the overall study and its limitations: Clinical and demographic metadata were provided uncurated, with the amount varying by source and participant.

Material for sequencing was PBMCs or T cells enriched from blood (not recorded which). The chain couples TRBV9 to TRBJ1-2, and 8 bases in between align with TRBD1. This receptor was obtained from a man aged 25-45 years who had recovered from COVID-19. The DNA sequence is as follows: TGTGCCAGCAGCGCAGAGGACAGGGCGGGTGGCTACACCTTC. Its coded protein is CASSAEDRAGGYTF.